This T cell receptor beta chain comes out of a study of blood T cells in healthy people across ages. Overall study findings and caveats: Estimated diversity, derived from one million T cells, was regarded as an underestimate.

Donor samples were obtained from healthy Caucasian individuals from Russia, aged about 6 to 100. The CDR3 runs to 13 residues. Germline CDR1 and CDR2: MNHEY and SVGAGI. Trimming cost V 4 bases and J 6 bases; bases outside gene matches: 5. Next came a second PCR, run for roughly 6 to 11 cycles, which used a sample-barcoded 5' primer along with a J-beta primer mix. MiXCR, applied by TCRdb to the 5' RACE reads, yields one record per CDR3 protein. The repertoire includes more than 550,000 distinct CDR3 sequences, 20% to 25% of them detected once, and around a fifth sits in the top ten. This clonotype was counted many times. Its antigen is unidentified.

The chain couples TRBV6-5 to TRBJ2-5; TRBD2 agrees at 7 bases. Sequenced input: blood. This TCR was sampled from a man between 65 and 79 years old in good health. The CDR3: CASSSGLEKTQYF. The CDR3 DNA reads as TGTGCCAGCAGTTCTGGACTAGAAAAGACCCAGTACTTC.